This T cell receptor (beta chain) is from a study of T-cell memory formation after mild COVID-19. TCRdb ran MiXCR on the 5' RACE reads and lists one entry per CDR3 protein. The sample records roughly 350,000 distinct CDR3 sequences, around 21% being singletons. V dropped 8 bases and J dropped 6; count of bases not matched to a gene: 10. Germline CDR1 reads MNHEY; CDR2 reads SMNVEV (reference sequence). The CDR3 extends over 15 amino acids. The genes are TRBV27 and TRBJ2-1; 10 nucleotides line up with TRBD1. Sequenced material: PBMCs or a T cell subset sorted from them (not recorded which). The sequence came from an adult woman who had mild COVID-19 (a few samples of this study predate the infection). Cell type and time point are not known. CDR3 region: CASRRGTGAFNEQFF. The DNA for the CDR3 is TGTGCCAGCCGCCGCGGGACAGGGGCGTTCAATGAGCAGTTCTTC.